The subject of this entry is one T cell receptor (beta chain). Its antigen remains unidentified. The entry originates in a study of T cells in Graves' hyperthyroidism and ophthalmopathy. Notes on the study in general: In blood, most of the thyroid clonotypes expanded above 0.001 were also present.

The germline V gene has CDR1 SGHAT and CDR2 FQNNGV. V shed 4 bases and J 1 base; nucleotides not matched to a gene: 6. The CDR3 is 17 amino acids. Regions amplified from RNA transcripts were the TCR beta CDR3 regions. A first-round RT-PCR of the TCR CDR3 used the HTBI primer set. MiXCR was run by TCRdb on the multiplex PCR reads, yielding one entry per CDR3 protein. Of 300,000 or so distinct CDR3 sequences listed, 21% are singletons. PBMCs were sourced from over 8.5 ml fresh peripheral blood. Sequencing was carried out using blood. The sequence derives from a woman in her forties or fifties with Graves' hyperthyroidism. The chain couples TRBV11-2 to TRBJ2-5; 13 bases are a match to TRBD2. The CDR3 loop reads CASSSRLAGGRQETQYF. The CDR3 nucleotides are TGTGCCAGCAGCTCGAGACTAGCGGGGGGCCGCCAAGAGACCCAGTACTTC.